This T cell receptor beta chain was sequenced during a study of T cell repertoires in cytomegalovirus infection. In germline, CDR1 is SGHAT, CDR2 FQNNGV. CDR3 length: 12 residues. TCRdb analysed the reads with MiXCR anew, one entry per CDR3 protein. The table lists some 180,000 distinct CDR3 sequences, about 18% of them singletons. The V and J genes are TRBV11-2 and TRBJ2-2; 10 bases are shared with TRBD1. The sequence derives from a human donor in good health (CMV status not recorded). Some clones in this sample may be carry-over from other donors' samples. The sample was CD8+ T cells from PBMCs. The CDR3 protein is CATTGGSGELFF. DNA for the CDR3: TGTGCTACGACAGGGGGCTCCGGGGAGCTGTTTTTT. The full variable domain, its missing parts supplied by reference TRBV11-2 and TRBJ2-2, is EAGVAQSPRYKIIEKRQSVAFWCNPISGHATLYWYQQILGQGPKLLIQFQNNGVVDDSQLPKDRFSAERLKGVDSTLKIQPAKLEDSAVYLCATTGGSGELFFGEGSRLTVL.